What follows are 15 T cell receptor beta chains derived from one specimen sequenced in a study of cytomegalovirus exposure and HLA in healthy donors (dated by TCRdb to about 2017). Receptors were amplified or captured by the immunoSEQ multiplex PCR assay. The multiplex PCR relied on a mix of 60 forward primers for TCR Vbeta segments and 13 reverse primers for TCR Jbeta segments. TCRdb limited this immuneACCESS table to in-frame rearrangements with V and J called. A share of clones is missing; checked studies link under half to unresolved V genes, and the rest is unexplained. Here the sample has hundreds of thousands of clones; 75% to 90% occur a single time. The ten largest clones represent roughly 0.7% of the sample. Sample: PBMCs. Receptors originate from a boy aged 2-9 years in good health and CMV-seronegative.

CDR3 bases: TGTGCCAGCTCACCAAGGACAGGGTTTAATGAAAAACTGTTTTTT. Amino acids: CASSPRTGFNEKLFF. This chain uses TRBV18 with TRBJ1-4; 8 bases line up with TRBD1. This CDR3 is 15 amino acids long. The germline V gene encodes CDR1 KGHSH and CDR2 LQKENI. V lost 2 bases and J lost 4; bases outside the gene matches: 3.

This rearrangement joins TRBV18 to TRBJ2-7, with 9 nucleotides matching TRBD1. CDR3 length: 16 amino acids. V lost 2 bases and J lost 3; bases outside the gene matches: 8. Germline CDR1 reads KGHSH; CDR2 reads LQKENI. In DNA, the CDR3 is TGTGCCAGCTCACCAAGGGGGAGGACAGGGGACTACGAGCAGTACTTC. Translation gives CASSPRGRTGDYEQYF.

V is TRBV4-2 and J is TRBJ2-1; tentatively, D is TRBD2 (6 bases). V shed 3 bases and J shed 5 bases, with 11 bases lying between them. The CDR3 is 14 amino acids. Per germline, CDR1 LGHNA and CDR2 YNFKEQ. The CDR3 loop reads CASSHSGMDNEQFF. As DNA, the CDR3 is TGTGCCAGCAGCCATAGCGGAATGGACAATGAGCAGTTCTTC.

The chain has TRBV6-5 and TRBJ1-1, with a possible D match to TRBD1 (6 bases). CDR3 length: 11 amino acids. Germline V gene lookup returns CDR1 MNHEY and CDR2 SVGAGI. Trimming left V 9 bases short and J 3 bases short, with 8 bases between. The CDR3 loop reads CASHRDTEAFF. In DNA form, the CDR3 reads TGTGCCAGTCACAGGGACACTGAAGCTTTCTTT.

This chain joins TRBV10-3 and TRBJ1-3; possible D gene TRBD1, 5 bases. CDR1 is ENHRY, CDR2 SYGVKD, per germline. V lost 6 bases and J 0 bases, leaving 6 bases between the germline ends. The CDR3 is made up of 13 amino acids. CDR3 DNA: TGTGCCATCAGACAGGACTCTGGAAACACCATATATTTT. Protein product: CAIRQDSGNTIYF.

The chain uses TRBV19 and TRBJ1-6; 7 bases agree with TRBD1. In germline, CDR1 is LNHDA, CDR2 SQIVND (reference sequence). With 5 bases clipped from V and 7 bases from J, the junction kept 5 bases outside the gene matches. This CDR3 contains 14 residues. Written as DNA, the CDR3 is TGTGCCAGTAGTGGGGGACAGATAAATTCACCCCTCCACTTT. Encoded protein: CASSGGQINSPLHF.

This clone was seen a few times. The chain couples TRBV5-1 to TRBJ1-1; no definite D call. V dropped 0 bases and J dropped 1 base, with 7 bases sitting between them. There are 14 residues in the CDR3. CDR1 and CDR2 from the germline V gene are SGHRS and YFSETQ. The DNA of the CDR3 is TGCGCCAGCAGCTTGGCTGTCGGGAACACTGAAGCTTTCTTT. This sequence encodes CASSLAVGNTEAFF.

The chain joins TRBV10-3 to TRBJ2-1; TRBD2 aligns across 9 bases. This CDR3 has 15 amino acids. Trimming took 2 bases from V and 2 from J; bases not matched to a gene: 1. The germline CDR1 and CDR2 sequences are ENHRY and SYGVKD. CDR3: CAISEVAGAYNEQFF. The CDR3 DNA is TGTGCCATCAGTGAGGTAGCGGGAGCCTACAATGAGCAGTTCTTC.

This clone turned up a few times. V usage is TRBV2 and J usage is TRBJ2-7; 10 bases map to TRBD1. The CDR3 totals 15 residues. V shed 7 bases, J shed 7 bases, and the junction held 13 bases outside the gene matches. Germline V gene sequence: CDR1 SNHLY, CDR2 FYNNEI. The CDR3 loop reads CASIQTGTGVGEQYF. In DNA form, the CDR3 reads TGTGCCAGCATTCAAACCGGGACAGGGGTAGGGGAGCAGTACTTC.

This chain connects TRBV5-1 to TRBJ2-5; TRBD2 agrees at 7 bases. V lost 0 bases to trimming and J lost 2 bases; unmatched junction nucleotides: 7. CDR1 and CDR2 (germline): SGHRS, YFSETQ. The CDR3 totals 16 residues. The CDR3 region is CASSLAPAGIQETQYF. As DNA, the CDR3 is TGCGCCAGCAGCTTGGCTCCAGCGGGGATACAAGAGACCCAGTACTTC.

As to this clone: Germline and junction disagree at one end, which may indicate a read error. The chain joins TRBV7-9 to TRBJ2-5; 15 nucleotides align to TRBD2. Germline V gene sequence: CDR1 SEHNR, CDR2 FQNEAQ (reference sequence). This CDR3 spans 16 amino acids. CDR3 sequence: CSSSLRTSGGGETQYF. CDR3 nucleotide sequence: TGTTCCAGCAGCTTAAGGACTAGCGGGGGGGGAGAGACCCAGTACTTC.

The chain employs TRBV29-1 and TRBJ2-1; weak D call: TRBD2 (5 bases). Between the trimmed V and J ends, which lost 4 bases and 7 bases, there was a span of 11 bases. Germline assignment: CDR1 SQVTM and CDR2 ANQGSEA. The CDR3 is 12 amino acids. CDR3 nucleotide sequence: TGCAGCGTTGTTGAGGGTGCTAATGAGCAGTTCTTC. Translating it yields CSVVEGANEQFF.

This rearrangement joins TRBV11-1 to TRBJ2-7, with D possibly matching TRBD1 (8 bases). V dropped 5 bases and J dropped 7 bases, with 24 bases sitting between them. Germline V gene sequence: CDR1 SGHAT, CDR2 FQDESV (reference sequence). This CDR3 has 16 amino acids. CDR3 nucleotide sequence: TGTGCCAGCAGCGACCAAGCGGGACAGGCGGCCTGGGAGCAGTACTTC. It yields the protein CASSDQAGQAAWEQYF.

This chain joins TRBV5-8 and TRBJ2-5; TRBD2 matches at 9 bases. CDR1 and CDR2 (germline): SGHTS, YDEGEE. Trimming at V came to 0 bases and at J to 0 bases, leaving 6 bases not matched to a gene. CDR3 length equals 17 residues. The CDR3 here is CASSLGLAGPYQETQYF. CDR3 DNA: TGTGCCAGCAGCTTGGGGCTAGCGGGGCCGTACCAAGAGACCCAGTACTTC.

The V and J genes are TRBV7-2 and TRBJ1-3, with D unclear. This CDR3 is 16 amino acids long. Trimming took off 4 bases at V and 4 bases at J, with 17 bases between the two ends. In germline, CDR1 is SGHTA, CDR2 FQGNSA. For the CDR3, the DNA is TGTGCCAGCAGCTCCCCTAGTGAAGCATTAGGAAACACCATATATTTT. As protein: CASSSPSEALGNTIYF.